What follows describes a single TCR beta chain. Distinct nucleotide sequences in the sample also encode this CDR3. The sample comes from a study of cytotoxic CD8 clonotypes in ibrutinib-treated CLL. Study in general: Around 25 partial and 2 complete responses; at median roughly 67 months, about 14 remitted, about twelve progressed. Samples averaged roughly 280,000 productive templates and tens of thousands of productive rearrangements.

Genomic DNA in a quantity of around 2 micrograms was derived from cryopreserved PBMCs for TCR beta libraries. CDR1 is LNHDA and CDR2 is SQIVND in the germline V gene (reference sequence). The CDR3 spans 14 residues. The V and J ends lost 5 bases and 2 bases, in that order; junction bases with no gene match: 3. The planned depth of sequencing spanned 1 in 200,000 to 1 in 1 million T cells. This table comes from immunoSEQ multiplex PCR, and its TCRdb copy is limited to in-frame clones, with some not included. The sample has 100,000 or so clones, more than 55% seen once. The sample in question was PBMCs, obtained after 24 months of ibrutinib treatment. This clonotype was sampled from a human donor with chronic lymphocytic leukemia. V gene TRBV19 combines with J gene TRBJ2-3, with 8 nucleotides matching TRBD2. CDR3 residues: CASSRGGPTDTQYF. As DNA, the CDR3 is TGTGCCAGTAGTCGGGGGGGTCCCACAGATACGCAGTATTTT.